This T cell receptor beta chain was retrieved from a study of T cell responses to AZD1222 COVID-19 vaccine. The method was immunoSEQ multiplex PCR; TCRdb's version includes in-frame clones alone and lacks a portion of them. The sample carries under 95,000 clones, more than 70% recorded once. Study-wide results and caveats: The donor cohort was predominantly white British with a female majority, and clonal diversity may have been underestimated. Repertoires were collected only later (after the peak T cell response had occurred). Nearly half of spike-specific TCRs reportedly target variant regions that are unmutated in the B.1.351 and B.1.1.7 variants. Elevations in Spike-specific TCR breadth and depth followed administration of two AZD1222 doses.

Germline CDR1 reads MNHEY; CDR2 reads SVGAGI. Trimming took 6 bases from V and 7 from J, leaving 16 bases between them. CDR3 size: 14 residues. Remarks on this clone: The antigen remains unidentified.

The chain employs TRBV6-5 and TRBJ2-1, with D possibly being TRBD1 or TRBD2 (6 bases each). The sequence came from an adult in good health. The sample was peripheral blood, taken on day 0 of AZD1222 vaccination. CDR3 protein: CASSEDRGLNEQFF. The CDR3 DNA reads TGTGCCAGCAGCGAGGACCGGGGGCTAAATGAGCAGTTCTTC.